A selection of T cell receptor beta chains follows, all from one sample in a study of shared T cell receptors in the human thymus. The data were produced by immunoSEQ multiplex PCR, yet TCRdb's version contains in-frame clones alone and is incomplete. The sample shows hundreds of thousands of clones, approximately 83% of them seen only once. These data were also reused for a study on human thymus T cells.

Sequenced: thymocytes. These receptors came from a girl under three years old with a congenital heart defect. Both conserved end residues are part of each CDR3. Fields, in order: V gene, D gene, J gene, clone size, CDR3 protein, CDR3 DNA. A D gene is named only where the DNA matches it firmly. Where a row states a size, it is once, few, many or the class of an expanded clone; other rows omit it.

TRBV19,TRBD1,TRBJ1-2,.,CASTGTRGNYGYTF,TGTGCGAGTACCGGGACCAGGGGGAACTATGGCTACACCTTC
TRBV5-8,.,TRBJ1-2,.,CASSLGQGSEDGYTF,TGTGCCAGCAGCTTAGGGCAGGGGAGCGAGGATGGCTACACCTTC
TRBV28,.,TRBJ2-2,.,CASNPFEVSNTGELFF,TGTGCCAGCAACCCCTTCGAGGTCTCGAACACCGGGGAGCTGTTTTTT
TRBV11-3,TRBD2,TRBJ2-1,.,CASSLPRVSGGANEQFF,TGTGCCAGCAGCTTACCACGGGTCAGCGGGGGGGCCAATGAGCAGTTCTTC
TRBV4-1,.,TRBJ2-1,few,CASSQDRGRHGQNSNEQFF,TGCGCCAGCAGCCAAGATCGTGGACGCCACGGACAAAACTCCAATGAGCAGTTCTTC
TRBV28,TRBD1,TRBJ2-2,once,CASSLKNRDRGNTGELFF,TGTGCCAGCAGTTTAAAAAACCGGGACAGGGGGAACACCGGGGAGCTGTTTTTT
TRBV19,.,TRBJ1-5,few,CASSIRIDGGQYSNQPQHF,TGTGCCAGTAGTATTCGGATAGATGGAGGACAGTATAGCAATCAGCCCCAGCATTTT
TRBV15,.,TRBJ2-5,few,CATSRDRVGETQYF,TGTGCCACCAGCAGAGATCGGGTTGGAGAGACCCAGTACTTC
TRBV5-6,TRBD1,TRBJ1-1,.,CASSLSGNPNDRDTEAFF,TGTGCCAGCAGCTTGAGCGGAAACCCCAATGACAGGGATACTGAAGCTTTCTTT
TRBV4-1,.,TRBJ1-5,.,CASSQRFSNQPQHF,TGCGCCAGCAGCCAGAGGTTTAGCAATCAGCCCCAGCATTTT